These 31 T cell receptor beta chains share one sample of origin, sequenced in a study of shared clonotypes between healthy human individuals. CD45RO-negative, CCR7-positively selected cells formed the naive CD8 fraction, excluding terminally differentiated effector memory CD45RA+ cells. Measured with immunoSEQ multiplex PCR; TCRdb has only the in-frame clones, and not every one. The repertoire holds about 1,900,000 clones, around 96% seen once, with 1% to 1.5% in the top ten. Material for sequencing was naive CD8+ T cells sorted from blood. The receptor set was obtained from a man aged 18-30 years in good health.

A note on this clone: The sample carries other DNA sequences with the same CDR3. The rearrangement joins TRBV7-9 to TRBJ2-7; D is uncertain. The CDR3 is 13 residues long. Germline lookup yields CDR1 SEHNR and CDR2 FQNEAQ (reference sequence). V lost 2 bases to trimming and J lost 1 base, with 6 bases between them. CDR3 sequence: CASSLQSSYEQYF. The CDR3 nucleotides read TGTGCCAGCAGCTTACAGTCATCCTACGAGCAGTACTTC.

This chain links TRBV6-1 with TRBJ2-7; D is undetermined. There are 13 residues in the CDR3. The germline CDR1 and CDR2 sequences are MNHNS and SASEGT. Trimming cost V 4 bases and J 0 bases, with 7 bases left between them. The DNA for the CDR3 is TGTGCCAGCAGTGCCTACAGCTCCTACGAGCAGTACTTC. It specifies CASSAYSSYEQYF.

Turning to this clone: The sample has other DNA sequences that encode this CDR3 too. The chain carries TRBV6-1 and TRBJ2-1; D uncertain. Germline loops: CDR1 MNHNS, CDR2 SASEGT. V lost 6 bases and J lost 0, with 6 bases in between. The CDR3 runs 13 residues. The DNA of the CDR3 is TGTGCCAGCAGGGGTAGCTCCTACAATGAGCAGTTCTTC. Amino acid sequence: CASRGSSYNEQFF.

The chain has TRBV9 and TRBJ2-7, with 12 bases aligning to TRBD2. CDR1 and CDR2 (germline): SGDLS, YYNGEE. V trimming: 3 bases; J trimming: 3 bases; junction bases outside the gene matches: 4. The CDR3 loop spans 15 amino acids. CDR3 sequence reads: CASSAGGLAGYEQYF. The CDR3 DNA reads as TGTGCCAGCAGCGCCGGGGGACTAGCGGGCTACGAGCAGTACTTC.

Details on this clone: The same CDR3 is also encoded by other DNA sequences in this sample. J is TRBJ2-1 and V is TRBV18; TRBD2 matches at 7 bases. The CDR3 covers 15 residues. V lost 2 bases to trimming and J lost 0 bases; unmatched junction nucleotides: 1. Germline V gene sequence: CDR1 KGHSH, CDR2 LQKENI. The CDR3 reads CASSPTGGSYNEQFF. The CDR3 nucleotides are TGTGCCAGCTCACCAACGGGAGGCTCCTACAATGAGCAGTTCTTC.

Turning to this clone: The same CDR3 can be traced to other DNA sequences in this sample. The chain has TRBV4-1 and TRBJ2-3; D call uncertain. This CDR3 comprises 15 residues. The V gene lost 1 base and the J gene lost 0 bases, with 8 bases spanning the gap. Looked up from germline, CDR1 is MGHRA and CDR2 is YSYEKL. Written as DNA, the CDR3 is TGCGCCAGCAGCCAAGCCCCGGCTAGCACAGATACGCAGTATTTT. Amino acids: CASSQAPASTDTQYF.

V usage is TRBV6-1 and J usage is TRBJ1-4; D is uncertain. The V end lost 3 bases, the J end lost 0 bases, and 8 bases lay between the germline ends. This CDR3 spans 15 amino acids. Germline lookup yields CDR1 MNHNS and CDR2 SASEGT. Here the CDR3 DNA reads TGTGCCAGCAGTGATTTTTTCGCAACTAATGAAAAACTGTTTTTT. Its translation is CASSDFFATNEKLFF.

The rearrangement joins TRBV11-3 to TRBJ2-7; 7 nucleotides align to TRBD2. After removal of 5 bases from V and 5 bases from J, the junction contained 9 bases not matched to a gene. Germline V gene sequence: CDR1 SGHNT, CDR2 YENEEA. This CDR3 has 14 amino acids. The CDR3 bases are TGTGCCAGCAGCCCCGTCGGGGAGGGTAACGAGCAGTACTTC. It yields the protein CASSPVGEGNEQYF.

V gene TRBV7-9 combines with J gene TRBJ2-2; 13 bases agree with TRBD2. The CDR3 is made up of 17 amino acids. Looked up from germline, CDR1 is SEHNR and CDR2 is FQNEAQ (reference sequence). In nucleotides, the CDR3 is TGTACTAACGTAAGGCCACTAGCGGGAGGGAGGACCGGGGAGCTGTTTTTT. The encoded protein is CTNVRPLAGGRTGELFF.

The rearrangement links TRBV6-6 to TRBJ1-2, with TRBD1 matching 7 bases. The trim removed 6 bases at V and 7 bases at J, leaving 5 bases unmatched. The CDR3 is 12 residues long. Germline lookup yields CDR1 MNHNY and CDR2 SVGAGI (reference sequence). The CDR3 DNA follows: TGTGCCAGCAGCCCCGGACAGGTTGGCTACACCTTC. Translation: CASSPGQVGYTF.

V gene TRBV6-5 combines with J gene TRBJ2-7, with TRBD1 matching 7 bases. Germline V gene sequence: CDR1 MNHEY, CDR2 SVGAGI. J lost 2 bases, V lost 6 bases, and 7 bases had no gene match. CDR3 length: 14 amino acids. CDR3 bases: TGTGCCAGCAGCCAGACAGGGCGCACCTACGAGCAGTACTTC. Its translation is CASSQTGRTYEQYF.

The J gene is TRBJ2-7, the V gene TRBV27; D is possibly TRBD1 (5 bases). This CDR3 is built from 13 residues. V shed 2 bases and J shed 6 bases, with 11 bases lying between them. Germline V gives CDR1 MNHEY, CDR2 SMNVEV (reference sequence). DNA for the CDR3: TGTGCCAGCAGTTTACGCTCCAGGGCCGAGCAGTACTTC. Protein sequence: CASSLRSRAEQYF.

The DNA of the CDR3 is TGTGCCAGCAGCCGGGACCAGGGAAACGAGCAGTACTTC. This codes for CASSRDQGNEQYF. This chain uses TRBV27 with TRBJ2-7, with D tentatively TRBD1 or TRBD2 (5 bases each). Trimming took off 6 bases at V and 5 bases at J, with 14 bases between the two ends. The CDR3 runs 13 residues. Germline CDR1 is MNHEY and CDR2 is SMNVEV (reference sequence).

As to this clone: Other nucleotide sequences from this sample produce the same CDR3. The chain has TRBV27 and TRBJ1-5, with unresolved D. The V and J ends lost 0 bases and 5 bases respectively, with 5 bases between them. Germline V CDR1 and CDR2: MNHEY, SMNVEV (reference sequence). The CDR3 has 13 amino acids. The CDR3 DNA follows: TGTGCCAGCAGTTTATCAGGTGATCAGCCCCAGCATTTT. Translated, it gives CASSLSGDQPQHF.

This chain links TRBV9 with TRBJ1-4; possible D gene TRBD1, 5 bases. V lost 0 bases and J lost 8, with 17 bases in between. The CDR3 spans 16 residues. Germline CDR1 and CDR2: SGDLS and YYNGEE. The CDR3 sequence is CASSVDEGRLEEKLFF. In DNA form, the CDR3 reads TGTGCCAGCAGCGTAGATGAGGGGCGGCTCGAGGAAAAACTGTTTTTT.

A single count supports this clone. The CDR3 is CASSFGGSSGYTF. In DNA form, the CDR3 reads TGTGCCAGCAGCTTCGGGGGGTCTTCTGGCTACACCTTC. This chain links TRBV5-6 with TRBJ1-2; perhaps TRBD1 as D (5 bases). With 2 bases removed from V and 7 bases from J, the gap between germline ends came to 12 bases. There are 13 residues in the CDR3. Per the germline V gene, CDR1 is SGHDT and CDR2 is YYEEEE.

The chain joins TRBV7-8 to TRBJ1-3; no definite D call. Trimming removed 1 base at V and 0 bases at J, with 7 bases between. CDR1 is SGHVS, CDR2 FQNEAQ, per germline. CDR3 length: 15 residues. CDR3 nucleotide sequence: TGTGCCAGCAGCTTAGGCGCAGACTCTGGAAACACCATATATTTT. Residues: CASSLGADSGNTIYF.

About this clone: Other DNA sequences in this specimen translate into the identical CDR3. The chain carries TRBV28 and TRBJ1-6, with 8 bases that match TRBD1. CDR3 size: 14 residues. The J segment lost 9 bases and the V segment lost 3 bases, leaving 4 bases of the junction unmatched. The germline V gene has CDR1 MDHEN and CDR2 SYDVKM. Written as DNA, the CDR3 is TGTGCCAGCAGTTTGGGGACAGGAGGTTCACCCCTCCACTTT. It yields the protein CASSLGTGGSPLHF.

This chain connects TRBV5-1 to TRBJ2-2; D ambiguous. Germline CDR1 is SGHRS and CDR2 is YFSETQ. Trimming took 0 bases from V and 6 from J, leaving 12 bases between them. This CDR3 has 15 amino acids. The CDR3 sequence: CASSLGQLSPGELFF. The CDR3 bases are TGCGCCAGCAGCTTGGGGCAGCTAAGTCCCGGGGAGCTGTTTTTT.

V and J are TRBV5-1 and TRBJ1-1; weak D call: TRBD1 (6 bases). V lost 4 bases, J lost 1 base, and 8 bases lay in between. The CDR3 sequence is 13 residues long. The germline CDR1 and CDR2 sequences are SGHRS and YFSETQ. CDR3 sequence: CASSPGANTEAFF. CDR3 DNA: TGCGCCAGCAGCCCGGGGGCGAACACTGAAGCTTTCTTT.

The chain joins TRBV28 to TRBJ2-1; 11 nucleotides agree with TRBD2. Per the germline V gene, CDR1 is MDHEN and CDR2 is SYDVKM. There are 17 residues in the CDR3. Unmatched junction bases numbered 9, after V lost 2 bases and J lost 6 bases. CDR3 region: CASSLPAGLAGGNEQFF. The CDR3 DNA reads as TGTGCCAGCAGTTTACCCGCGGGGCTAGCGGGGGGCAATGAGCAGTTCTTC.

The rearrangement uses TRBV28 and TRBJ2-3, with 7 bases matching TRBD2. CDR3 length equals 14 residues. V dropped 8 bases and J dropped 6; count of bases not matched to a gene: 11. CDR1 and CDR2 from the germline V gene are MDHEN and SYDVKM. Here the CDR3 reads CASGFPGGLDTQYF. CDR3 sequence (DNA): TGTGCCAGCGGATTCCCCGGGGGGTTGGATACGCAGTATTTT.

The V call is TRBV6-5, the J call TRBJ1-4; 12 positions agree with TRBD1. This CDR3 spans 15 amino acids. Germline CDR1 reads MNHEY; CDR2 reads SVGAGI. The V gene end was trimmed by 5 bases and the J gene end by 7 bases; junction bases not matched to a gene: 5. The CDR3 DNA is TGTGCCAGCAGTCCCGGGACAGGGGGCAGTGAAAAACTGTTTTTT. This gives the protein CASSPGTGGSEKLFF.

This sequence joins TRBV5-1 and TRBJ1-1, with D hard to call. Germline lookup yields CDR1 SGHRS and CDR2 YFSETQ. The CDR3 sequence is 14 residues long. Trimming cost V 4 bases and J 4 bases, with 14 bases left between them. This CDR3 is CASSPEVFITEAFF. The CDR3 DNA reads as TGCGCCAGCAGCCCCGAGGTTTTTATCACTGAAGCTTTCTTT.

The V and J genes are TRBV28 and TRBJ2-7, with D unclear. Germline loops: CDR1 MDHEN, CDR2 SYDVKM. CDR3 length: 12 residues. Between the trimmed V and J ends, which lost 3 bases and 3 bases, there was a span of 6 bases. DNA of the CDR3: TGTGCCAGCAGTTTTTCAGACTACGAGCAGTACTTC. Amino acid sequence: CASSFSDYEQYF.

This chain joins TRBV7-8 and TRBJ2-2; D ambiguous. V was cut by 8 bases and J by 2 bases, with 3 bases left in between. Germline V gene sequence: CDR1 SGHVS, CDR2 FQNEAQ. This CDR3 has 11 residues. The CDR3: CASGNTGELFF. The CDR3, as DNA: TGTGCCAGCGGTAACACCGGGGAGCTGTTTTTT.

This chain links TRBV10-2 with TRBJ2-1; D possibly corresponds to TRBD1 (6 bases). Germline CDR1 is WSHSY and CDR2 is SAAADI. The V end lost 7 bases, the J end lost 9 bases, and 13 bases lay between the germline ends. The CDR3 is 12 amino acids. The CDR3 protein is CASIGTPPEQFF. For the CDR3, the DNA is TGCGCCAGCATCGGGACACCGCCTGAGCAGTTCTTC.

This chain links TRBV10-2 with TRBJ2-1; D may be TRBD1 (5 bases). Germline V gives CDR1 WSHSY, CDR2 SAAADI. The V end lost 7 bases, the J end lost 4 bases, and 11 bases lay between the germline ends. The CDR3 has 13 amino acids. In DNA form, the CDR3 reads TGCGCCAGCACATCGTCAGGGTACAATGAGCAGTTCTTC. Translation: CASTSSGYNEQFF.

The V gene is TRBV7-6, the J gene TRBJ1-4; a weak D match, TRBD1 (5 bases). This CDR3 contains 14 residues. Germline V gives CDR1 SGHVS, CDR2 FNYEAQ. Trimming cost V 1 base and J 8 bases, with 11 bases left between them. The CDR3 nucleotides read TGTGCCAGCAGCTTAGGGCAGGGAAGCGAAAAACTGTTTTTT. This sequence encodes CASSLGQGSEKLFF.

In nucleotides, the CDR3 is TGTGCCTGGAGTCAGGGGGCCGTAAGCACAGATACGCAGTATTTT. It translates to CAWSQGAVSTDTQYF. This chain links TRBV30 with TRBJ2-3; 8 nucleotides agree with TRBD1. V trimming: 2 bases; J trimming: 0 bases; junction bases outside the gene matches: 4. CDR1 and CDR2 (germline): GTSNPN, SVGIG (reference sequence). This CDR3 comprises 15 residues.

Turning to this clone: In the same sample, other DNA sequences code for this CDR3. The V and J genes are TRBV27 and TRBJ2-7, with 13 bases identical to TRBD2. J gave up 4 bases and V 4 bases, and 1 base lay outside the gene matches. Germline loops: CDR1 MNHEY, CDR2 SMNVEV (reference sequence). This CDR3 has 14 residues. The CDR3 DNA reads TGTGCCAGCAGTTCACTAGCGGGAGGGTACGAGCAGTACTTC. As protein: CASSSLAGGYEQYF.